What follows are 17 T cell receptor beta chains derived from one specimen sequenced in a study of shared clonotypes between healthy human individuals. Some clones are missing from TCRdb's copy, which holds only in-frame ones; the method was immunoSEQ multiplex PCR. Of a few million clones listed, roughly 93% are singletons. The sequenced sample was naive CD4+ T cells from PBMCs. As to subset: CD45RA+ positively selected. The receptors were sampled from a man aged 18-30 years in good health. Some clones in this sample may be carry-over from other donors' samples.

The V call is TRBV20-1, the J call TRBJ2-5; D is unresolved. Germline V gene lookup returns CDR1 DFQATT and CDR2 SNEGSKA (reference sequence). V was cut by 5 bases and J by 4 bases, with 8 bases left in between. This CDR3 comprises 11 residues. CDR3 nucleotide sequence: TGCAGTGCTCTCTGGGGAGAGACCCAGTACTTC. Its protein is CSALWGETQYF.

The CDR3 loop is CASSMGLAGQNEQFF. The CDR3 DNA follows: TGTGCCAGCAGCATGGGACTAGCGGGACAAAATGAGCAGTTCTTC. This chain connects TRBV7-3 to TRBJ2-1; 13 bases match TRBD2. The CDR3 covers 15 residues. In germline, CDR1 is SGHTA, CDR2 FQGTGA. Trimming took 5 bases from V and 7 from J; bases not matched to a gene: 5.

The chain uses TRBV7-2 and TRBJ2-5; a possible D gene is TRBD2 (6 bases). The CDR3 consists of 15 residues. CDR1 SGHTA and CDR2 FQGNSA come from the germline V gene. V was trimmed by 3 bases and J by 0 bases, leaving 11 bases between them. This CDR3 is CASSLGLWYQETQYF. In DNA, the CDR3 is TGTGCCAGCAGCTTGGGACTCTGGTACCAAGAGACCCAGTACTTC.

CDR3 DNA sequence: TGTGCCAGCAGGAAGGACAGGGCAGGCAATCAGCCCCAGCATTTT. This sequence encodes CASRKDRAGNQPQHF. The chain uses TRBV2 and TRBJ1-5, with 8 bases lining up with TRBD1. The V and J ends lost 6 bases and 2 bases, in that order; junction bases with no gene match: 6. CDR1 and CDR2 (germline): SNHLY, FYNNEI. The CDR3 spans 15 residues. The entire variable domain, with the rest obtained from reference TRBV2 and TRBJ1-5, is as follows: EPEVTQTPSHQVTQMGQEVILRCVPISNHLYFYWYRQILGQKVEFLVSFYNNEISEKSEIFDDQFSVERPDGSNFTLKIRSTKLEDSAMYFCASRKDRAGNQPQHFGDGTRLSIL.

V and J are TRBV4-2 and TRBJ2-5; 8 bases map to TRBD2. The CDR3 has 14 amino acids. The junction had 2 bases not matched to a gene; V was cut back by 4 bases and J by 1 base. The germline gives CDR1 LGHNA, CDR2 YNFKEQ. CDR3 in amino acids: CASSRGLAQETQYF. The DNA for the CDR3 is TGTGCCAGCAGCCGCGGACTAGCCCAAGAGACCCAGTACTTC.

The rearrangement uses TRBV5-6 and TRBJ2-2, with a possible D match to TRBD2 (5 bases). Trimming shortened V by 4 bases and J by 5 bases, and 18 bases separated the two germline ends. Germline loops: CDR1 SGHDT, CDR2 YYEEEE. The CDR3 loop spans 16 amino acids. The chain's CDR3 is CASSQARLAGTGELFF. CDR3 nucleotides: TGTGCCAGCAGCCAAGCGAGGCTAGCTGGGACCGGGGAGCTGTTTTTT.

The chain combines TRBV6-5 with TRBJ2-7; TRBD1 agrees at 9 bases. Germline V gene sequence: CDR1 MNHEY, CDR2 SVGAGI. After removal of 4 bases from V and 3 bases from J, the junction contained 4 bases not matched to a gene. This CDR3 has 14 residues. The DNA for the CDR3 is TGTGCCAGCAGTTCCGGGACAGGGATCTACGAGCAGTACTTC. Its translation is CASSSGTGIYEQYF.

This clone was counted between two and nine times. The chain uses TRBV6-7 and TRBJ1-5; D is ambiguous. TRBV6-7 is treated as an ORF (open reading frame) with a function not yet certain. The CDR3 spans 15 residues. With 6 bases removed from V and 2 bases from J, the gap between germline ends came to 14 bases. CDR3 in DNA: TGTGCCAGCAGCAACGGGCAGGAGGGCAATCAGCCCCAGCATTTT. Its protein product is CASSNGQEGNQPQHF.

The genes are TRBV5-6 and TRBJ1-2; maybe TRBD1 (6 bases). CDR1 is SGHDT, CDR2 YYEEEE, per germline. Trimming pared 2 bases from V and 6 bases from J, leaving 14 bases between. CDR3 size: 14 residues. The CDR3 sequence is CASSFVGGADGYTF. The CDR3 DNA follows: TGTGCCAGCAGCTTCGTTGGGGGCGCAGATGGCTACACCTTC.

This clone was detected once. The genes are TRBV27 and TRBJ1-3, with TRBD1 identical over 9 bases. CDR1 and CDR2 from the germline V gene are MNHEY and SMNVEV (reference sequence). The CDR3 contains 16 residues. V was pared by 6 bases and J by 1 base, with 7 bases of the junction left unmatched. The CDR3 DNA reads as TGTGCCAGCAGCAAGGACAGGGGAAGGTCTGGAAACACCATATATTTT. It specifies CASSKDRGRSGNTIYF.

The chain couples TRBV6-5 to TRBJ1-2, with TRBD1 matching 9 bases. J gave up 4 bases and V 6 bases, and 6 bases lay outside the gene matches. This CDR3 spans 14 amino acids. CDR1 MNHEY and CDR2 SVGAGI come from the germline V gene. The DNA of the CDR3 is TGTGCCAGCAGGCGGACAGGGGAGGCCTATGGCTACACCTTC. It codes for CASRRTGEAYGYTF.

This chain links TRBV12-2 with TRBJ2-2; TRBD2, as called in the table, went unchecked against the DNA. TRBV12-2 constitutes a pseudogene. The length of the CDR3 is 19 residues. CDR3 bases: TGTGCAAGTCGAATCTTAGAGGGTCGAATTATCCCCGACACCGGGGAGCTGTTTTTT. This sequence encodes CASRILEGRIIPDTGELFF.

This clone was seen a single time. The genes are TRBV10-3 and TRBJ2-7; possibly TRBD2 for D (6 bases). V lost 5 bases and J lost 1, with 15 bases in between. The V gene's germline CDR1 is ENHRY and CDR2 SYGVKD. The length of the CDR3 is 15 residues. Here the CDR3 DNA reads TGTGCCATCAGTCCCCTGGGGGGAGGATCCTACGAGCAGTACTTC. Encoded protein: CAISPLGGGSYEQYF.

The chain has TRBV27 and TRBJ2-7, with 7 positions matching TRBD2. V lost 6 bases, J lost 2 bases, and 10 bases stayed unmatched. The CDR3 has 15 residues. The germline gives CDR1 MNHEY, CDR2 SMNVEV (reference sequence). CDR3 sequence (DNA): TGTGCCAGCAGCCGGGAGCGGGGACGGCCCTACGAGCAGTACTTC. Translated: CASSRERGRPYEQYF.

This sequence joins TRBV18 and TRBJ2-6, with D hard to call. The germline gives CDR1 KGHSH, CDR2 LQKENI. The V end was cut by 3 bases, the J end by 0 bases, with 9 bases between. This CDR3 is built from 16 residues. The CDR3 nucleotides read TGTGCCAGCTCACCCGAGGTTCTCTCTGGGGCCAACGTCCTGACTTTC. Its translation is CASSPEVLSGANVLTF.

The rearrangement uses TRBV19 and TRBJ2-1; D is unresolved. Germline V lookup: CDR1 LNHDA, CDR2 SQIVND (reference sequence). Trimming removed 0 bases at V and 0 bases at J, with 18 bases between. This CDR3 region has 19 residues. The CDR3 DNA reads TGTGCCAGTAGTATAGACTACCCCCCAGGTGACCGCTCCTACAATGAGCAGTTCTTC. Protein sequence: CASSIDYPPGDRSYNEQFF.

The chain has TRBV5-1 and TRBJ1-5, with 10 positions matching TRBD1. Per the germline V gene, CDR1 is SGHRS and CDR2 is YFSETQ. CDR3 length: 16 residues. V dropped 0 bases and J dropped 6; count of bases not matched to a gene: 6. CDR3 in amino acids: CASSLVVTGGGQPQHF. As DNA, the CDR3 is TGCGCCAGCAGCTTGGTGGTGACAGGGGGCGGTCAGCCCCAGCATTTT. Using reference TRBV5-1 and TRBJ1-5 for the parts outside the CDR3, the full variable domain is KAGVTQTPRYLIKTRGQQVTLSCSPISGHRSVSWYQQTPGQGLQFLFEYFSETQRNKGNFPGRFSGRQFSNSRSEMNVSTLELGDSALYLCASSLVVTGGGQPQHFGDGTRLSIL.